The 30 T cell receptor beta chains in this list originate from one sample, sequenced in a study of cytomegalovirus exposure and HLA in healthy donors. Produced via immunoSEQ multiplex PCR; TCRdb's table is partial and in-frame only. Of about 360,000 clones in the sample, 86% were seen once. Source material: PBMCs. The source of these receptors is a woman aged 18-30 years in good health and CMV-seronegative.

V and J are TRBV9 and TRBJ2-7; D ambiguous. With 0 bases removed from V and 2 bases from J, the gap between germline ends came to 9 bases. The CDR3 sequence is 14 residues long. Germline values: CDR1 SGDLS, CDR2 YYNGEE. The CDR3 DNA reads as TGTGCCAGCAGCGTAGGACCGACAACCTACGAGCAGTACTTC. Its protein is CASSVGPTTYEQYF.

The chain couples TRBV7-2 to TRBJ1-1; no definite D call. Trimming took 6 bases from V and 1 from J, leaving 9 bases between them. The CDR3 spans 13 residues. Germline V gene data show CDR1 as SGHTA and CDR2 as FQGNSA. Written as DNA, the CDR3 is TGTGCCAGCAGTGGGCAGGCGAACACTGAAGCTTTCTTT. The encoded protein is CASSGQANTEAFF. Using reference TRBV7-2 and TRBJ1-1 for the parts outside the CDR3, the full variable domain is GAGVSQSPSNKVTEKGKDVELRCDPISGHTALYWYRQSLGQGLEFLIYFQGNSAPDKSGLPSDRFSAERTGGSVSTLTIQRTQQEDSAVYLCASSGQANTEAFFGQGTRLTVV.

The V and J genes are TRBV2 and TRBJ1-1, with 10 bases fitting TRBD1. Trimming at V came to 2 bases and at J to 6 bases, leaving 3 bases not matched to a gene. The CDR3 extends over 14 amino acids. The germline gives CDR1 SNHLY, CDR2 FYNNEI. The CDR3 loop reads CASSESGQGAEAFF. In DNA form, the CDR3 reads TGTGCCAGCAGTGAAAGCGGACAGGGGGCTGAAGCTTTCTTT.

V and J are TRBV5-1 and TRBJ2-7, with 7 bases that match TRBD1. Unmatched junction bases numbered 7, after V lost 3 bases and J lost 4 bases. CDR3 size: 14 residues. From germline, CDR1 is SGHRS and CDR2 YFSETQ. The CDR3 loop is CASSSGQPAYEQYF. CDR3 sequence (DNA): TGCGCCAGCAGCTCGGGACAGCCGGCTTACGAGCAGTACTTC. The whole variable domain, remainder taken from reference TRBV5-1 and TRBJ2-7, is KAGVTQTPRYLIKTRGQQVTLSCSPISGHRSVSWYQQTPGQGLQFLFEYFSETQRNKGNFPGRFSGRQFSNSRSEMNVSTLELGDSALYLCASSSGQPAYEQYFGPGTRLTVT.

The V call is TRBV2, the J call TRBJ2-1, with 11 nucleotides matching TRBD1. Germline loops: CDR1 SNHLY, CDR2 FYNNEI. The CDR3 covers 14 residues. J gave up 9 bases and V 1 base, and 2 bases lay outside the gene matches. CDR3 bases: TGTGCCAGCAGTGAAGGGACAGGGGGCCGTGAGCAGTTCTTC. Protein product: CASSEGTGGREQFF.

The genes are TRBV2 and TRBJ1-5; weak D call: TRBD1 (5 bases). This CDR3 comprises 17 residues. The V gene lost 2 bases and the J gene lost 2 bases, with 16 bases spanning the gap. CDR1 and CDR2 (germline): SNHLY, FYNNEI. CDR3 sequence: CASSEFPGRIGNQPQHF. CDR3 nucleotide sequence: TGTGCCAGCAGTGAATTCCCAGGGAGGATTGGCAATCAGCCCCAGCATTTT. The variable domain in full, with the rest retrieved from reference TRBV2 and TRBJ1-5, is EPEVTQTPSHQVTQMGQEVILRCVPISNHLYFYWYRQILGQKVEFLVSFYNNEISEKSEIFDDQFSVERPDGSNFTLKIRSTKLEDSAMYFCASSEFPGRIGNQPQHFGDGTRLSIL.

The J gene is TRBJ1-5, the V gene TRBV19; 7 nucleotides match TRBD1. The length of the CDR3 is 15 residues. Trimming at V came to 5 bases and at J to 6 bases, leaving 10 bases not matched to a gene. Per the germline V gene, CDR1 is LNHDA and CDR2 is SQIVND (reference sequence). The CDR3 here is CASSGGQVGTQPQHF. The CDR3 DNA sequence: TGTGCCAGTAGTGGAGGACAGGTCGGGACTCAGCCCCAGCATTTT. Full variable domain (missing parts from reference TRBV19 and TRBJ1-5): DGGITQSPKYLFRKEGQNVTLSCEQNLNHDAMYWYRQDPGQGLRLIYYSQIVNDFQKGDIAEGYSVSREKKESFPLTVTSAQKNPTAFYLCASSGGQVGTQPQHFGDGTRLSIL.

V is TRBV7-9 and J is TRBJ2-3, with 7 bases aligning to TRBD1. The CDR3 spans 16 residues. V gave up 5 bases and J gave up 2 bases; unmatched junction bases: 10. The V gene's germline CDR1 is SEHNR and CDR2 FQNEAQ (reference sequence). The CDR3, as DNA: TGTGCCAGCAGCCAGGGGGTGGGTGATTTCACAGATACGCAGTATTTT. Translation: CASSQGVGDFTDTQYF.

The chain joins TRBV30 to TRBJ1-1, with TRBD1 as a possible D gene (5 bases). The ends were cut back, 0 bases at V and 4 bases at J, with 9 bases in the middle. Germline lookup yields CDR1 GTSNPN and CDR2 SVGIG (reference sequence). The CDR3 extends over 13 amino acids. The CDR3 here is CAWSVGAATEAFF. The DNA of the CDR3 is TGTGCCTGGAGTGTAGGGGCAGCCACTGAAGCTTTCTTT.

This chain joins TRBV7-9 and TRBJ2-2; weak D call: TRBD1 (5 bases). Trimming removed 3 bases at V and 2 bases at J, with 13 bases between. Germline V lookup: CDR1 SEHNR, CDR2 FQNEAQ (reference sequence). The CDR3 runs 16 residues. CDR3 residues: CASSFPPGQNTGELFF. The CDR3 DNA follows: TGTGCCAGCAGCTTCCCACCAGGACAAAACACCGGGGAGCTGTTTTTT.

The rearrangement uses TRBV4-1 and TRBJ1-5; D uncertain. Germline V gives CDR1 MGHRA, CDR2 YSYEKL. This CDR3 region has 13 residues. With 1 base removed from V and 8 bases from J, the gap between germline ends came to 9 bases. The CDR3 reads CASSQAQYKPQHF. CDR3 coding DNA: TGCGCCAGCAGCCAAGCACAGTACAAGCCCCAGCATTTT.

The genes are TRBV9 and TRBJ2-1; D not resolved. V lost 0 bases, J lost 0 bases, and 7 bases lay in between. The germline gives CDR1 SGDLS, CDR2 YYNGEE. The CDR3 sequence is 15 residues long. The CDR3, as DNA: TGTGCCAGCAGCGTAGGAGCGCTCTCCTACAATGAGCAGTTCTTC. It encodes CASSVGALSYNEQFF.

This clone showed up just once. J is TRBJ1-2 and V is TRBV7-2, with D tentatively TRBD1 (6 bases). Looked up from germline, CDR1 is SGHTA and CDR2 is FQGNSA. The length of the CDR3 is 15 residues. The V end lost 4 bases, the J end lost 6 bases, and 18 bases lay between the germline ends. The CDR3 protein is CASSSYRVGENGYTF. The CDR3 DNA is TGTGCCAGCAGCTCATACAGGGTGGGCGAGAATGGCTACACCTTC.

V and J are TRBV28 and TRBJ2-7; D perhaps matches TRBD1 (5 bases). V was pared by 6 bases and J by 0 bases, with 15 bases between. CDR1 and CDR2 (germline): MDHEN, SYDVKM. The CDR3 is made up of 15 amino acids. Here the CDR3 DNA reads TGTGCCAGCAGCGGAGCGACAGCGAGCTCCTACGAGCAGTACTTC. Translating gives CASSGATASSYEQYF.

The chain links TRBV27 to TRBJ2-1; TRBD2 matches at 10 bases. The V gene's germline CDR1 is MNHEY and CDR2 SMNVEV (reference sequence). This CDR3 region has 15 residues. The V segment lost 3 bases and the J segment 4 bases; nucleotides outside the gene matches: 3. CDR3 region: CASSFLAGVYNEQFF. The CDR3 bases are TGTGCCAGCAGTTTTCTAGCGGGAGTATACAATGAGCAGTTCTTC.

V is TRBV19 and J is TRBJ2-5, with 7 bases that match TRBD2. The CDR3 is made up of 14 amino acids. With V trimmed by 11 bases and J by 5 bases, 14 bases remained unmatched. Germline CDR1 and CDR2: LNHDA and SQIVND (reference sequence). The CDR3 DNA follows: TGTGCCTCTTCCTCCCGCGGGGGAAGCGAGACCCAGTACTTC. Translating it yields CASSSRGGSETQYF.

The chain recombines TRBV2 with TRBJ2-5, with 11 bases that match TRBD2. Unmatched junction bases numbered 5, after V lost 6 bases and J lost 2 bases. The CDR3 contains 15 residues. Germline V gene lookup returns CDR1 SNHLY and CDR2 FYNNEI. CDR3 in amino acids: CASRGASGRQETQYF. CDR3 nucleotide sequence: TGTGCCAGCAGGGGGGCTAGCGGGAGGCAAGAGACCCAGTACTTC.

The chain joins TRBV13 to TRBJ2-3, with D tentatively TRBD1 (6 bases). The germline V gene encodes CDR1 PRHDT and CDR2 FYEKMQ (reference sequence). The CDR3 has 15 amino acids. Trimming shortened V by 4 bases and J by 2 bases, and 13 bases separated the two germline ends. The CDR3: CASSSHGGDTDTQYF. The CDR3 coding sequence is TGTGCCAGCAGCTCCCATGGGGGCGACACAGATACGCAGTATTTT.

The V gene is TRBV5-6, the J gene TRBJ1-6; 9 bases map to TRBD1. Per the germline V gene, CDR1 is SGHDT and CDR2 is YYEEEE. The CDR3 contains 16 residues. The V and J ends lost 2 bases and 8 bases, in that order; junction bases with no gene match: 8. The CDR3 loop reads CASSLGSGQGYSPLHF. The CDR3 DNA reads TGTGCCAGCAGCTTAGGATCGGGACAGGGTTATTCACCCCTCCACTTT.

This sequence joins TRBV5-1 and TRBJ1-6; no clear D gene. This CDR3 spans 15 amino acids. V dropped 0 bases and J dropped 9 bases, with 13 bases sitting between them. In germline, CDR1 is SGHRS, CDR2 YFSETQ. The CDR3 here is CASSLVASASSPLHF. The CDR3 DNA reads as TGCGCCAGCAGCTTGGTTGCCAGCGCCAGTTCACCCCTCCACTTT.

This chain links TRBV11-2 with TRBJ2-7, with TRBD1 matching over 10 bases. CDR3 length: 18 residues. Unmatched junction bases numbered 16, after V lost 4 bases and J lost 4 bases. Germline V gene lookup returns CDR1 SGHAT and CDR2 FQNNGV. This chain's CDR3 is CASSSYKIDRGRRYEQYF. CDR3 coding DNA: TGTGCCAGCAGCTCCTACAAAATAGACAGGGGGCGTAGGTACGAGCAGTACTTC.

This clone occurred a few times. The chain joins TRBV7-8 to TRBJ2-7; TRBD2 is a possible D gene (5 bases). V was pared by 5 bases and J by 6 bases, with 14 bases between. The CDR3 sequence is 13 residues long. The V gene's germline CDR1 is SGHVS and CDR2 FQNEAQ. CDR3 sequence: CASSGQRWGEQYF. CDR3 in DNA: TGTGCCAGCAGCGGCCAGCGGTGGGGCGAGCAGTACTTC.

V is TRBV27 and J is TRBJ2-6; D remains ambiguous. The CDR3 is 13 amino acids. Germline loops: CDR1 MNHEY, CDR2 SMNVEV (reference sequence). V was clipped by 8 bases and J by 0 bases, with 5 bases between them. The DNA of the CDR3 is TGTGCCAGCTCGAGCTCTGGGGCCAACGTCCTGACTTTC. Translated: CASSSSGANVLTF.

This clone was counted once. The rearrangement links TRBV4-2 to TRBJ2-1; 10 nucleotides line up with TRBD2. The CDR3 extends over 17 amino acids. Trimming removed 1 base from V and 7 bases from J; junction bases left unmatched: 10. Germline V lookup: CDR1 LGHNA, CDR2 YNFKEQ. CDR3 protein: CASSQVKPGLAWNEQFF. As DNA, the CDR3 is TGTGCCAGCAGCCAAGTCAAACCGGGACTAGCGTGGAATGAGCAGTTCTTC.

J is TRBJ2-7 and V is TRBV6-5, with D tentatively TRBD1 (6 bases). CDR3 length: 15 amino acids. Germline V gene data show CDR1 as MNHEY and CDR2 as SVGAGI. The V and J ends lost 8 bases and 4 bases respectively, with 21 bases between them. The CDR3 is CASQPGRDISYEQYF. DNA of the CDR3: TGTGCCAGCCAGCCTGGACGGGACATCTCTTACGAGCAGTACTTC.

The J gene is TRBJ1-2, the V gene TRBV28; 12 bases line up with TRBD1. The V gene end was trimmed by 6 bases and the J gene end by 6 bases; junction bases not matched to a gene: 5. The CDR3 totals 14 residues. CDR1 is MDHEN and CDR2 is SYDVKM in the germline V gene. The CDR3 spells CASSPGQGADGYTF. CDR3 in DNA: TGTGCCAGCAGCCCGGGACAGGGGGCGGATGGCTACACCTTC.

The J gene is TRBJ1-4, the V gene TRBV7-8; tentative D call: TRBD1 (5 bases). The CDR3 spans 15 residues. With 6 bases removed from V and 7 bases from J, the gap between germline ends came to 18 bases. CDR1 and CDR2 from the germline V gene are SGHVS and FQNEAQ. The CDR3 nucleotides are TGTGCCAGCAGTTCACGACTTACCCAGGGTGAAAAACTGTTTTTT. It specifies CASSSRLTQGEKLFF.

The rearrangement joins TRBV2 to TRBJ2-2, with 12 bases that match TRBD1. This CDR3 is 15 amino acids long. Germline CDR1 reads SNHLY; CDR2 reads FYNNEI. The J segment lost 7 bases and the V segment lost 7 bases, leaving 7 bases of the junction unmatched. CDR3 region: CASKGTGGSSGELFF. CDR3 sequence (DNA): TGTGCCAGCAAAGGGACAGGGGGCTCGAGCGGGGAGCTGTTTTTT.

The gene calls are TRBV5-1 and TRBJ2-7; 7 nucleotides agree with TRBD1. Germline CDR1 reads SGHRS; CDR2 reads YFSETQ. The CDR3 has 19 residues. J was trimmed by 0 bases and V by 5 bases; bases with no gene match: 20. CDR3: CASSHLTGAPTRISYEQYF. Here the CDR3 DNA reads TGCGCCAGCAGTCACCTTACAGGGGCCCCGACGAGAATCTCCTACGAGCAGTACTTC.

The gene calls are TRBV28 and TRBJ2-7; 9 bases agree with TRBD1. Germline CDR1 and CDR2: MDHEN and SYDVKM. The junction had 5 bases not matched to a gene; V was cut back by 7 bases and J by 4 bases. The CDR3 consists of 13 residues. The CDR3 sequence: CASNRDREYEQYF. Here the CDR3 DNA reads TGTGCCAGCAACCGGGACAGGGAATACGAGCAGTACTTC.